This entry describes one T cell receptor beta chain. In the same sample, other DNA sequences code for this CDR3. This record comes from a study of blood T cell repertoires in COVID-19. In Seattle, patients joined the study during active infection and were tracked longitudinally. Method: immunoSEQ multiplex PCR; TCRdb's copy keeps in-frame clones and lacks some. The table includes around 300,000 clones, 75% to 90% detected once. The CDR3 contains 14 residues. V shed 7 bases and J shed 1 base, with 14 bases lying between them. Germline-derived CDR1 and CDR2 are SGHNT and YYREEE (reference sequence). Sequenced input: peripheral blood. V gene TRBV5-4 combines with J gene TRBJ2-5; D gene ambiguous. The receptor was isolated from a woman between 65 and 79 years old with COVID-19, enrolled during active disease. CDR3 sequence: CASSAGGSQETQYF. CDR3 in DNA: TGTGCCAGCTCCGCTGGTGGCAGCCAAGAGACCCAGTACTTC.